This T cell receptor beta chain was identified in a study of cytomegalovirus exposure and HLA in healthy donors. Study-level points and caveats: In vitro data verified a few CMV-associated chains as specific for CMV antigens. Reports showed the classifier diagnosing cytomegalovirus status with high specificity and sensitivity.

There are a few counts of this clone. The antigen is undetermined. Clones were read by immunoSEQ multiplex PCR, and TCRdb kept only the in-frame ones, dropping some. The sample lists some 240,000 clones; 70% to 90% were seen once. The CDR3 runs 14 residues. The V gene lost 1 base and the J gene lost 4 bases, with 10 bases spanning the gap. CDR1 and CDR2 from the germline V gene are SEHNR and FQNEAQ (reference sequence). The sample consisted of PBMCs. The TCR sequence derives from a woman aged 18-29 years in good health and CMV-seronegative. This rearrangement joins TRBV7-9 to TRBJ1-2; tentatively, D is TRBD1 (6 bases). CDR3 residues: CASSLDRAVYGYTF. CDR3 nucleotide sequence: TGTGCCAGCAGCTTAGACAGGGCAGTCTATGGCTACACCTTC. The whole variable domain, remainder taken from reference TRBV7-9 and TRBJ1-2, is DTGVSQNPRHKITKRGQNVTFRCDPISEHNRLYWYRQTLGQGPEFLTYFQNEAQLEKSRLLSDRFSAERPKGSFSTLEIQRTEQGDSAMYLCASSLDRAVYGYTFGSGTRLTVV.